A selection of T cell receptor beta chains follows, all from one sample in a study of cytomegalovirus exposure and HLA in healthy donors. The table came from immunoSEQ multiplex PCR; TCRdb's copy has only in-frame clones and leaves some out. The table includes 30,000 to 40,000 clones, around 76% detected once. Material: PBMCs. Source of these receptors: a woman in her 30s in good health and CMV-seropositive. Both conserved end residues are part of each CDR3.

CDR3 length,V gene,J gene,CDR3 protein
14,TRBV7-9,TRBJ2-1,CASSRAGANNEQFF
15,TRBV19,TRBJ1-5,CASSMGGGRNQPQHF
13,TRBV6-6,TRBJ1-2,CASRGQGTYGYPF
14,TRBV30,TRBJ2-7,CAWSRDRGTYEQYF
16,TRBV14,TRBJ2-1,CASSQGGQPVYNEQFF
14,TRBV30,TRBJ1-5,CAWSKGQVPQPQHF
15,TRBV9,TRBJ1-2,CASSANNRDRGGYTF
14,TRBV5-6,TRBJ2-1,CASSGTGIGNEQFF
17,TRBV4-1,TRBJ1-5,CASSQDFGTGGYQPQHF
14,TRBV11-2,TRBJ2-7,CASSLGQGGYEQYF
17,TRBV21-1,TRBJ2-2,CASSASGTGGLTGELFF
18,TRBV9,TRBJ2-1,CASSSYGGVGGSYNEQFF
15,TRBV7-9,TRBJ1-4,CSSSSKSGRGEKLFF
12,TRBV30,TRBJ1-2,CAWSYGNYGYTF
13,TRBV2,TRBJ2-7,CASSESRGHEQYF
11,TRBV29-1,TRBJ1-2,CSVPGQYGYTF
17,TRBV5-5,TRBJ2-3,CASLGLAGELPSDTQYF
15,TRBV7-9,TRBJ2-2,CASSLAGGYTGELFF
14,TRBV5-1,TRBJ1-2,CASSLGGQNYGYTF
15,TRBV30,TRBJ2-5,CAWTALDRDGETQYF
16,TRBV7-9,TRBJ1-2,CSSSAGTESLDYGYTF
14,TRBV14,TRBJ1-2,CASSQAGSNYGYTF
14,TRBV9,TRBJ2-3,CASSQGYSTDTQYF
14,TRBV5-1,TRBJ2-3,CASSSRGFTDTQYF
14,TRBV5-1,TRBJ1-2,CASSLVGSADGYTF
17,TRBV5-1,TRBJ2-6,CASSPLAGSSGANVLTF
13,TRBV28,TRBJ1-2,CASSLKLIYGYTF
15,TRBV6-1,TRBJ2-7,CASIPGTGWVSEQYF
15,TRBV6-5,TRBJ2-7,CASSYSSGQAYEQYF
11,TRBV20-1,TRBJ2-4,CSASVGGPLYF
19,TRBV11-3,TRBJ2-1,CASSLDQGGTSGVYNEQFF
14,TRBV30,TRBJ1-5,CAWRGTGGNQPQHF
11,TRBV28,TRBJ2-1,CASSPPGEQFF